The clone carrying this T cell receptor beta chain was seen a few times. V was cut by 4 bases and J by 3 bases, with 18 bases left in between. The CDR3 sequence is 16 residues long. Per germline, CDR1 LGHNA and CDR2 YSLEER. Expressed TCRB transcripts got sequenced, as all isolated RNA was reverse transcribed. TCRdb's copy holds only in-frame clones and misses some; the assay was immunoSEQ multiplex PCR. The repertoire holds more than 50,000 clones, with around 63% as singletons. The record originates from a study of beta chain features in type 1 diabetes. The V and J genes are TRBV4-3 and TRBJ1-2; D is ambiguous. The sequenced material came from Tregs from blood. The clonotype originates from a woman under 30 in good health. The CDR3 DNA sequence: TGCGCCAGCAGCCTCAGAGGACGTGGGGAGGACTATGGCTACACCTTC. This encodes CASSLRGRGEDYGYTF.